This T cell receptor (beta chain) was retrieved from a study of blood T cell repertoires in COVID-19 (dated by TCRdb to 2018 to 2020). With regard to the full study: Samples covering the acute and convalescent phases of COVID-19 were provided by collaborators in the United States, Italy and Spain. HLA class I and class II types, where available, came from metadata supplied by the sample provider rather than from assay-based typing. The repertoires were released in a freely available public database intended as a resource for research on the immune response to SARS-CoV-2. The prospective study material was composed of cDNA or gDNA derived from T cells, B-cell-depleted T cells, or PBMCs. The dataset comprised deeply sampled blood TCRbeta repertoires from subjects exposed to, actively infected with, or recovered from COVID-19. Samples came from the ongoing ImmuneRACE study (first 160 participants) plus 1,254 subjects from 6 global collaborators. Nearly every sample came with metadata listing a de-identified subject ID, COVID-19 status, age in years and sex. Findings and caveats that apply to the study as a whole: Clinical and demographic metadata were provided uncurated, with the amount varying by source and participant.

The collaborating institutions used their own protocols to collect whole blood in K2EDTA tubes. For TCRbeta analysis, collaborators shipped samples in one of three forms: frozen whole blood, isolated PBMCs, or DNA extracted from either of those sample types. The cysteine opens and the phenylalanine closes a CDR3 of 18 amino acids. Only the CDR3 region is kept as DNA, spanning 54 bases read in frame from base 1. Trimming leaves V shorter by 6 bases and J shorter by 1 base, with the junction holding 12 bases beyond the gene matches. According to the germline V gene, CDR1 reads SQVTM and CDR2 reads ANQGSEA. The immunoSEQ Assay, a bias-controlled multiplex PCR, was used to amplify TCRbeta CDR3 regions from genomic DNA. The original methods were these. The number of nucleated cells in each sample was estimated by amplification of reference gene primers within the assay. Sequence reads were collapsed and filtered to measure the absolute abundance of every unique TCRbeta CDR3 rearrangement. For each sample, productive Simpson clonality was calculated by taking the square root of Simpson's diversity index across productive rearrangements. TCRdb's version of the immuneACCESS table is confined to in-frame rearrangements and falls short of the full clone set. An unresolved V gene accounts for under half of the shortfall where checked; the remainder is of unknown origin. V and J calls and clone size are given by that table; D and trimming were obtained from the DNA. The sample table records 110,000 or so clones; less than 85% of these occur just once. Of the sample, 13% is held by the ten largest clones.

As concerns this clone: The antigen it recognizes is unknown. The input lacks base qualities; no much larger clone sits a single base away.

Recombination joined TRBV29-1 with TRBJ2-2, with 12 junctional bases fitting TRBD1. This sequence was found in a human donor in a cohort sampled during active COVID-19. The sample comprised peripheral blood. CDR3 region: CSVKGTGGAEVNTGELFF. The nucleotide sequence reads TGCAGCGTCAAAGGGACAGGGGGCGCAGAGGTGAACACCGGGGAGCTGTTTTTT.